Listed here is a single T cell receptor beta chain. Its antigen is unknown. Assay: immunoSEQ multiplex PCR; the TCRdb copy retains only in-frame clones and omits some. The data show about 26,000 clones, with over 60% seen just once and 12% held by the top ten. Autologous stem cell transplantation was followed by relapse in every patient, and brentuximab vedotin exposure varied. The CDR3 totals 17 residues. V was cut by 4 bases and J by 0 bases, with 16 bases left in between. Per germline, CDR1 LGHNA and CDR2 YNFKEQ. The data were obtained in a study of PD-1 blockade in classical Hodgkin lymphoma. Study-wide results and limits: Whoever responded completely had baseline diversity much like that seen in newly diagnosed patients. Baseline TCR diversity was reportedly lower in newly diagnosed patients than in healthy donors. It was reported as lower still in relapsed/refractory patients.

Specimen: peripheral blood mononuclear cells (PBMCs), collected before the second cycle of nivolumab. The origin of this receptor is a human donor with classical Hodgkin lymphoma. The chain joins TRBV4-2 to TRBJ1-5, with D maybe TRBD1 (5 bases). CDR3 in amino acids: CASSPSVGQASNQPQHF. The CDR3 DNA follows: TGTGCCAGCAGCCCTTCCGTGGGGCAAGCTAGCAATCAGCCCCAGCATTTT.